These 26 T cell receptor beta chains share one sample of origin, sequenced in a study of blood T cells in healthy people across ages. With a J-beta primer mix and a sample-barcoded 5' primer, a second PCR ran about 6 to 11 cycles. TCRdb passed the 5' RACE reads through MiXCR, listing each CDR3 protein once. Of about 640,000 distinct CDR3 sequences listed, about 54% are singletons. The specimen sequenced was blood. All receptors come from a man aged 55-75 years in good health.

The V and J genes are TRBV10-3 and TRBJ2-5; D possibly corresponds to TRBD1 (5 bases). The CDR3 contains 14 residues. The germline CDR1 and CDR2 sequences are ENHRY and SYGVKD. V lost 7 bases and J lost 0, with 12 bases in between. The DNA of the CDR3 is TGTGCCATCAAGGGGTCCGGACACCAAGAGACCCAGTACTTC. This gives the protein CAIKGSGHQETQYF.

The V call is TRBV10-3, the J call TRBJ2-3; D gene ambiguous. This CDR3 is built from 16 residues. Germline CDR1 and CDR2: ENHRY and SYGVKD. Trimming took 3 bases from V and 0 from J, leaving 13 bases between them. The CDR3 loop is CAISDLGRSSTDTQYF. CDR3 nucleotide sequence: TGTGCCATCAGTGATCTCGGACGGTCTAGCACAGATACGCAGTATTTT.

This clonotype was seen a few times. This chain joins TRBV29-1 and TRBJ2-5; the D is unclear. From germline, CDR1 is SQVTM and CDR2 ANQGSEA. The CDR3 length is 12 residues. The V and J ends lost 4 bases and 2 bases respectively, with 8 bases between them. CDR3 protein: CSVGAAQETQYF. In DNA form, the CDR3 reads TGCAGCGTTGGTGCGGCGCAAGAGACCCAGTACTTC. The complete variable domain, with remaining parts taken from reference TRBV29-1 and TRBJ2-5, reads SAVISQKPSRDICQRGTSLTIQCQVDSQVTMMFWYRQQPGQSLTLIATANQGSEATYESGFVIDKFPISRPNLTFSTLTVSNMSPEDSSIYLCSVGAAQETQYFGPGTRLLVL.

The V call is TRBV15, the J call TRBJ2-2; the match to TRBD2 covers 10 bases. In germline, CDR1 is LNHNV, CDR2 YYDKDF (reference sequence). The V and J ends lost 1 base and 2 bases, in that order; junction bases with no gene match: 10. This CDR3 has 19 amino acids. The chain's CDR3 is CATSRGGNSGGLNTGELFF. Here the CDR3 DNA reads TGTGCCACCAGCAGAGGAGGGAATAGCGGGGGGTTAAACACCGGGGAGCTGTTTTTT.

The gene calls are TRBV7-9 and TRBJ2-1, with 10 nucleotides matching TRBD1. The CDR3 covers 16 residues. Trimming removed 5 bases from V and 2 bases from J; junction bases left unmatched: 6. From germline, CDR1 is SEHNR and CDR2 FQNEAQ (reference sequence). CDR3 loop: CASSPSDRGAYNEQFF. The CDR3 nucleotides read TGTGCCAGCAGCCCCTCGGACAGGGGGGCCTACAATGAGCAGTTCTTC. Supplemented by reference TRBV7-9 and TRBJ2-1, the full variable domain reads DTGVSQNPRHKITKRGQNVTFRCDPISEHNRLYWYRQTLGQGPEFLTYFQNEAQLEKSRLLSDRFSAERPKGSFSTLEIQRTEQGDSAMYLCASSPSDRGAYNEQFFGPGTRLTVL.

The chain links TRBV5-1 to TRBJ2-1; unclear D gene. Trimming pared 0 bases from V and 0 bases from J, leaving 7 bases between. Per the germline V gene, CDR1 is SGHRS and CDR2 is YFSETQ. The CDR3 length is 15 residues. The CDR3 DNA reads TGCGCCAGCAGCTTGGAGCAGAGCTCCTACAATGAGCAGTTCTTC. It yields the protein CASSLEQSSYNEQFF.

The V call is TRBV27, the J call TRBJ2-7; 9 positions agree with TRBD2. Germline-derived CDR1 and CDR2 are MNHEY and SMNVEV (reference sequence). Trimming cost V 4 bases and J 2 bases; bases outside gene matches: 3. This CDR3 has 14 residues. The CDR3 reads CASSWGLAAYEQYF. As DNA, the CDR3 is TGTGCCAGCAGTTGGGGACTAGCTGCCTACGAGCAGTACTTC.

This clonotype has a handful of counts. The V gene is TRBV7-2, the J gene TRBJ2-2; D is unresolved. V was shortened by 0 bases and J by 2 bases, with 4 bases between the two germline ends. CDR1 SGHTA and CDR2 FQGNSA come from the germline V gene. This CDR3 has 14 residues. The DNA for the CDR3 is TGTGCCAGCAGCTTAGCGTCAAACACCGGGGAGCTGTTTTTT. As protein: CASSLASNTGELFF.

In DNA, the CDR3 is TGTGCCAGCAGCCAACCAAGCGGGGGGGAGCAGTTCTTC. It is translated as CASSQPSGGEQFF. The rearrangement uses TRBV3-1 and TRBJ2-1, with 9 bases matching TRBD2. The CDR3 totals 13 residues. Germline CDR1 is LGHDT and CDR2 is YNNKEL (reference sequence). J was trimmed by 10 bases and V by 2 bases; bases with no gene match: 3.

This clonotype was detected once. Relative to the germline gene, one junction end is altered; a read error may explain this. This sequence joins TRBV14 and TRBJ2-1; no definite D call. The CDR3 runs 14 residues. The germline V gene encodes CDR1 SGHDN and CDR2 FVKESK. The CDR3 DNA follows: TGTGCCAGCAGCCCATCGAGGCAGTGGAATGCGCAGTTCTTC. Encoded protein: CASSPSRQWNAQFF.

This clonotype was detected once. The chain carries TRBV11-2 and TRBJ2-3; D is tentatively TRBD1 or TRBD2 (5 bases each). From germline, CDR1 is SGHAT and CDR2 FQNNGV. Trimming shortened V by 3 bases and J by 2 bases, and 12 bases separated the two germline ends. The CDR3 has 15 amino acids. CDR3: CASSLGTGNTDTQYF. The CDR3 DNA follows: TGTGCCAGCAGCTTGGGGACGGGAAACACAGATACGCAGTATTTT.

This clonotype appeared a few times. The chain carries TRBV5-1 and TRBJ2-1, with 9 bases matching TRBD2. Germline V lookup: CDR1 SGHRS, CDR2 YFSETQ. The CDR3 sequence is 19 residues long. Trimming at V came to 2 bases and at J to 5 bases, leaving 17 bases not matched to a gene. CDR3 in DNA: TGCGCCAGCAGCTTTATGGTGTCTAGCGGGGTAGGGATTGACAATGAGCAGTTCTTC. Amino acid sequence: CASSFMVSSGVGIDNEQFF.

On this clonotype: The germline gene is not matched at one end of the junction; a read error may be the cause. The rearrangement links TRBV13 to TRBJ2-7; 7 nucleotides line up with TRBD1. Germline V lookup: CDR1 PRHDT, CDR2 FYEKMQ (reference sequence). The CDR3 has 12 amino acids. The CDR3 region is CACSLDRTGQYF. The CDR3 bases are TGTGCCTGCAGCCTAGACCGGACAGGGCAGTACTTC.

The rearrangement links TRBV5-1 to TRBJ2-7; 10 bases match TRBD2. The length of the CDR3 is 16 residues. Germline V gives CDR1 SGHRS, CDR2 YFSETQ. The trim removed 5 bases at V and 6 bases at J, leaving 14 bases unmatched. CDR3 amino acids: CASSSLAGVRPTEQYF. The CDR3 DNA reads TGCGCCAGCAGTTCGCTAGCGGGGGTTCGGCCGACCGAGCAGTACTTC.

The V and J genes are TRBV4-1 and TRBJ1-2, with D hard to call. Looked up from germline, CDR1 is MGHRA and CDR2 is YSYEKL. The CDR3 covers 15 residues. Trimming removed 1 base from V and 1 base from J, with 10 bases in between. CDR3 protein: CASSQAQTGNYGYTF. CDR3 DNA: TGCGCCAGCAGCCAAGCCCAGACCGGTAACTATGGCTACACCTTC.

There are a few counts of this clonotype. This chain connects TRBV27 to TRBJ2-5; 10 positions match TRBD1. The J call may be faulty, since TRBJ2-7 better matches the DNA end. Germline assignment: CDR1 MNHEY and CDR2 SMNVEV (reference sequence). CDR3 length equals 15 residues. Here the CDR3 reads CASSWTGTGDYEQYF. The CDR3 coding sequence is TGTGCCAGCAGTTGGACCGGGACAGGGGACTACGAGCAGTACTTC.

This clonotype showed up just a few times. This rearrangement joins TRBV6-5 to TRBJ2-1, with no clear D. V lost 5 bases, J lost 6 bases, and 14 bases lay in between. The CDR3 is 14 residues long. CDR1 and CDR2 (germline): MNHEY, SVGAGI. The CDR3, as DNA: TGTGCCAGCAGTCCCGCAGGCTGGGGCAATGAGCAGTTCTTC. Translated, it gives CASSPAGWGNEQFF.

This CDR3 is CASSWGTDHGYEQYF. The CDR3, as DNA: TGTGCCAGCAGTTGGGGAACTGACCACGGCTACGAGCAGTACTTC. The chain combines TRBV6-4 with TRBJ2-4; D gene unclear. TRBJ2-7 explains the end of the DNA better; the J call may be wrong. Germline values: CDR1 MRHNA, CDR2 SNTAGT. This CDR3 has 15 amino acids.

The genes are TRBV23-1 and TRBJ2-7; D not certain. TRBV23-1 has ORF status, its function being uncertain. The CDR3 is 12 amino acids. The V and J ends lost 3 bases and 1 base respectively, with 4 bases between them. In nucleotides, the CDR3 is TGCGCCAGCAGTCACTGGTCCTACGAGCAGTACTTC. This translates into CASSHWSYEQYF.

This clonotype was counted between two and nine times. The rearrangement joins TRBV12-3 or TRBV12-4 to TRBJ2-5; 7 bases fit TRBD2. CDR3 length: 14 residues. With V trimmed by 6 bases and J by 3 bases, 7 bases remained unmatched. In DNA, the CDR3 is TGTGCCAGCAGCTTGGGACTATCTGAAGAGACCCAGTACTTC. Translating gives CASSLGLSEETQYF.

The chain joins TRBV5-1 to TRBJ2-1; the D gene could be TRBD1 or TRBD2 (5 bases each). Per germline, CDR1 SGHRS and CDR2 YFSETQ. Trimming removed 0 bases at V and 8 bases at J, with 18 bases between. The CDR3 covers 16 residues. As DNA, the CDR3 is TGCGCCAGCAGCTTGGAGGGGACGTCGGTAAGGTATGAGCAGTTCTTC. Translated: CASSLEGTSVRYEQFF.

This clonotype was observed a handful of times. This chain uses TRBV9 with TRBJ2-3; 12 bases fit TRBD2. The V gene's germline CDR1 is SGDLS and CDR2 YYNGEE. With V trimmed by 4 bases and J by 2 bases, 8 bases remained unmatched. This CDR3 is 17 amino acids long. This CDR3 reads CASSLWTSGKPTDTQYF. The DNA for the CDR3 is TGTGCCAGCAGCTTGTGGACTAGCGGGAAACCCACAGATACGCAGTATTTT.

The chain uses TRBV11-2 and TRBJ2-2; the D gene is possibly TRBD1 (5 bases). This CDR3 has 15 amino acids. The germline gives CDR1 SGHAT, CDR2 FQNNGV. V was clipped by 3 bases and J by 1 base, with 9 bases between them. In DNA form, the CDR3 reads TGTGCCAGCAGCTTGTGGACACGGAACACCGGGGAGCTGTTTTTT. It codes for CASSLWTRNTGELFF.

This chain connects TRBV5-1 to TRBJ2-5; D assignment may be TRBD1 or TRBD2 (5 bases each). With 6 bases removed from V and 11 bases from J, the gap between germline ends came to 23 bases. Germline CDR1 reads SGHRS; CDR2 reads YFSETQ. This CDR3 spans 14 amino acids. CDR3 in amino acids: CASTNTPGSNEQYF. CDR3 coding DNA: TGCGCCAGCACGAACACTCCAGGGAGCAATGAGCAGTACTTC.

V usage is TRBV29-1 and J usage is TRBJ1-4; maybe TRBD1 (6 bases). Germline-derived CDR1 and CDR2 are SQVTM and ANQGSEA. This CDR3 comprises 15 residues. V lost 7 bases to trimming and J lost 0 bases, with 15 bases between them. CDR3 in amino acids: CSASTSGATNEKLFF. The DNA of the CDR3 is TGCAGCGCAAGTACCTCAGGGGCAACTAATGAAAAACTGTTTTTT.

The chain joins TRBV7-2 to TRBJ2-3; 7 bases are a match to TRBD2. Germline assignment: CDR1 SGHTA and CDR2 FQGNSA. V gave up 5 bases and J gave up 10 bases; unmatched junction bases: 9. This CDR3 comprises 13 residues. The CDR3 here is CASSPRLAAPQYF. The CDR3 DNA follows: TGTGCCAGCAGCCCCCGACTAGCCGCCCCGCAGTATTTT.